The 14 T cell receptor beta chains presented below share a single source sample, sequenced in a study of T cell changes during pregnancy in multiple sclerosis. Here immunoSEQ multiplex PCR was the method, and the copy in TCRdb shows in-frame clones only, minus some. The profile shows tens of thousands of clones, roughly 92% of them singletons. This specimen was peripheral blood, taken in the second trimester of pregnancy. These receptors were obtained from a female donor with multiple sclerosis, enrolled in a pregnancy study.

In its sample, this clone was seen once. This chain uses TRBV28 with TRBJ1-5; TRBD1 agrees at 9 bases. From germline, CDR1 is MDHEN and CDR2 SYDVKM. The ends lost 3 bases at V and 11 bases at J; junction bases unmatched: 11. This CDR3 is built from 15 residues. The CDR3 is CASSLIGTGPMTQHF. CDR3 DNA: TGTGCCAGCAGTTTGATCGGGACAGGGCCCATGACCCAGCATTTT.

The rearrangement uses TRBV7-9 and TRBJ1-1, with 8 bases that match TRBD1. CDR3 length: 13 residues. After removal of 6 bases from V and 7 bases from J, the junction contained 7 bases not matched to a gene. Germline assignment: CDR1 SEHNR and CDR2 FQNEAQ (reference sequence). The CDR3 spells CASRPTGEREAFF. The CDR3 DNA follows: TGTGCCAGCAGACCGACAGGGGAACGTGAAGCTTTCTTT.

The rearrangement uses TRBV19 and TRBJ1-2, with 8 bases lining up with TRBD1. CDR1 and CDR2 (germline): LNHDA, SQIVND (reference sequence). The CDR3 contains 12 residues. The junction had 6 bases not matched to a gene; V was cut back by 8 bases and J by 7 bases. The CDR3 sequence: CASGGTGFGYTF. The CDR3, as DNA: TGTGCCAGTGGGGGGACAGGTTTTGGCTACACCTTC. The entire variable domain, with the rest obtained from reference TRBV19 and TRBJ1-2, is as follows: DGGITQSPKYLFRKEGQNVTLSCEQNLNHDAMYWYRQDPGQGLRLIYYSQIVNDFQKGDIAEGYSVSREKKESFPLTVTSAQKNPTAFYLCASGGTGFGYTFGSGTRLTVV.

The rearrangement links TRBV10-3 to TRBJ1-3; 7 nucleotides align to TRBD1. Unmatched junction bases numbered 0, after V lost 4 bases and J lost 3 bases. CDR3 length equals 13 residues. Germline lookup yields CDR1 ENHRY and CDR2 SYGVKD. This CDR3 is CAISGTGGNTIYF. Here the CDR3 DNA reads TGTGCCATCAGTGGGACAGGTGGAAACACCATATATTTT.

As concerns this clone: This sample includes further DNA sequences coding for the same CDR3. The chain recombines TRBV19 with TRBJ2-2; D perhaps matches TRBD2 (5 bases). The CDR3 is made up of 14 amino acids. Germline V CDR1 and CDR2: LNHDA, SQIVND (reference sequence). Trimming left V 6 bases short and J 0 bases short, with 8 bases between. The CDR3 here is CASSILANTGELFF. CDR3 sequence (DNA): TGTGCCAGTAGCATACTAGCGAACACCGGGGAGCTGTTTTTT.

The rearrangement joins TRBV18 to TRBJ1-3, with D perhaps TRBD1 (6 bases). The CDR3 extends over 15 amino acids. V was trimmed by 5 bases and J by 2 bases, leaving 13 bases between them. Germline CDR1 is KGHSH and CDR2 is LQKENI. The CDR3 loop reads CASSSETGTGNTIYF. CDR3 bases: TGTGCCAGCTCATCTGAAACAGGGACTGGAAACACCATATATTTT.

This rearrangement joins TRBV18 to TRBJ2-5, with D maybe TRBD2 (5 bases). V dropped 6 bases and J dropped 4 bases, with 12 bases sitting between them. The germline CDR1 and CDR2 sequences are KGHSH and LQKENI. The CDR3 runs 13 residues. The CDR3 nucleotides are TGTGCCAGCTCCCCCCCGGGGTTAGAGACCCAGTACTTC. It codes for CASSPPGLETQYF.

The CDR3, as DNA: TGTGCCAGCAGCTTGGGGGACACCGGCTACGAGCAGTACTTC. Amino acids: CASSLGDTGYEQYF. The chain combines TRBV7-8 with TRBJ2-7; a possible D gene is TRBD1 (6 bases). Per germline, CDR1 SGHVS and CDR2 FQNEAQ. The CDR3 has 14 amino acids. V shed 3 bases and J shed 3 bases, with 12 bases lying between them.

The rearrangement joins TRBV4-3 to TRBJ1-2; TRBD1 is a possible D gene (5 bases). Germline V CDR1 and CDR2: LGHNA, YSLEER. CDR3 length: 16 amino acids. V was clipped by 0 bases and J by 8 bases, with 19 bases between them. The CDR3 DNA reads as TGCGCCAGCAGCCAAGATCGAAAGGGCTTGGGGGGGGGCTACACCTTC. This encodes CASSQDRKGLGGGYTF.

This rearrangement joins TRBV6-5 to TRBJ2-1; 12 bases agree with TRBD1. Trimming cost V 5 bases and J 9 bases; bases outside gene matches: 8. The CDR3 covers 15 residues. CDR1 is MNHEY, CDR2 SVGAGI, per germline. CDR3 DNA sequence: TGTGCCAGCAGTAAAGGGGACAGGGGGCGCAGTGAGCAGTTCTTC. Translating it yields CASSKGDRGRSEQFF.

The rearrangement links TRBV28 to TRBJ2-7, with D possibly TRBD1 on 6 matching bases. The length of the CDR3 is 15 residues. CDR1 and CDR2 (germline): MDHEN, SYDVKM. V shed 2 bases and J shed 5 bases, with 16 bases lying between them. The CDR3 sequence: CASSLKQGTVHEQYF. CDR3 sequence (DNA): TGTGCCAGCAGTTTAAAACAGGGTACTGTCCACGAGCAGTACTTC.

CDR3 nucleotides: TGTGCCAGCAGCTTTACAGGGTCCCCTGAAGCTTTCTTT. Translating gives CASSFTGSPEAFF. The rearrangement joins TRBV28 to TRBJ1-1, with D possibly TRBD1 on 6 matching bases. CDR1 is MDHEN and CDR2 is SYDVKM in the germline V gene. Trimming stripped 6 bases from V and 6 bases from J, with 14 bases between. The CDR3 sequence is 13 residues long.

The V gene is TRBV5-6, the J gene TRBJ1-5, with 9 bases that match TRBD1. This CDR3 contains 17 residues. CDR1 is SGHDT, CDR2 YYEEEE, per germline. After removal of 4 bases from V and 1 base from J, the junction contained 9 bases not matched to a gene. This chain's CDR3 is CASSLRRTGASNQPQHF. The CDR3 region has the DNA TGTGCCAGCAGCCTCCGGAGGACAGGGGCCAGCAATCAGCCCCAGCATTTT.

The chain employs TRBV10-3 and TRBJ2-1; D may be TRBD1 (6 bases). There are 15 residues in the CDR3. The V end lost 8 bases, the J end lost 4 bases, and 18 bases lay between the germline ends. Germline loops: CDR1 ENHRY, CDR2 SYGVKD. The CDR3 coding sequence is TGTGCCATCCGACAAACATGGGGGCTATACAATGAGCAGTTCTTC. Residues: CAIRQTWGLYNEQFF.